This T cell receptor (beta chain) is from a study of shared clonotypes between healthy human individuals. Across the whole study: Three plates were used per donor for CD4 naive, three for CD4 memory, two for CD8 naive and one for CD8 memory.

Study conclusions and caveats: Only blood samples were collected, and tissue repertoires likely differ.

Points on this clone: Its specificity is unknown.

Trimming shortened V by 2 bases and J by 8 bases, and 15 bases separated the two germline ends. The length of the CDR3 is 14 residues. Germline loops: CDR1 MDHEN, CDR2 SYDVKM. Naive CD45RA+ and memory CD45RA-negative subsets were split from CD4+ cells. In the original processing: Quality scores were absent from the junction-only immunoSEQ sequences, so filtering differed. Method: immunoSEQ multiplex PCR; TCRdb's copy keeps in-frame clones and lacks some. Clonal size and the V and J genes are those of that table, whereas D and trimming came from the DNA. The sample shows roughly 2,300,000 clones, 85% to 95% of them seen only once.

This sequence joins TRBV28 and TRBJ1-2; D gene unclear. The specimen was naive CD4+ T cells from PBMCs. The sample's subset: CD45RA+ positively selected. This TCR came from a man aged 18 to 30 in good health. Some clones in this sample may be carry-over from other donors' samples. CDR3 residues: CASSLVVVSGGYTF. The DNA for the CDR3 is TGTGCCAGCAGTTTAGTGGTTGTATCCGGAGGCTACACCTTC.